This T cell receptor (beta chain) was captured by sequencing in a study of CD4+ T cells in melanoma. Whole-study results and caveats: Diverse differentiation states were reported for melanoma neoantigen-specific CD4+ T cells. A reported correlation linked neoantigen-specific CD4+ T cells to CD8+, macrophage and B cell function.

This table comes from immunoSEQ multiplex PCR, and its TCRdb copy is limited to in-frame clones, with some not included. There are 9,000 to 13,000 clones in the sample; around 62% occur only once, and roughly a quarter lies in the top ten. A word on this clone: Its matching antigen is unknown.

The origin of this receptor is a human donor with melanoma. The sequenced sample consisted of cells from a culture (not recorded whether cultured in vitro).

The CDR3 DNA reads as TGTGCCAGCAGCTTGGGGGGGACTAGGTCCTACGAGCAGTACTTC. It yields the protein CASSLGGTRSYEQYF. This chain joins TRBV5-4 and TRBJ2-7; 8 nucleotides agree with TRBD2. J lost 1 base, V lost 0 bases, and 3 bases had no gene match. Per the germline V gene, CDR1 is SGHNT and CDR2 is YYREEE (reference sequence). This CDR3 is 15 amino acids long.